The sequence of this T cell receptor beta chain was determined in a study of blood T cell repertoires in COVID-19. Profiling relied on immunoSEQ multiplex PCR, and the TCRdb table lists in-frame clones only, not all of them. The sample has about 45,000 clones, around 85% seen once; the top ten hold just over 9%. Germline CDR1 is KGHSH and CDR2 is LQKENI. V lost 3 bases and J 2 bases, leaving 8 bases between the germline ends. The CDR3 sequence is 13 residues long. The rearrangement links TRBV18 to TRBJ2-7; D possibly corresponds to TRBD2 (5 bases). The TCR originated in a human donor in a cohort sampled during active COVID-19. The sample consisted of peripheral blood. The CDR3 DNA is TGTGCCAGCTCACCCGAGGGCCCCTACGAGCAGTACTTC. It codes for CASSPEGPYEQYF.